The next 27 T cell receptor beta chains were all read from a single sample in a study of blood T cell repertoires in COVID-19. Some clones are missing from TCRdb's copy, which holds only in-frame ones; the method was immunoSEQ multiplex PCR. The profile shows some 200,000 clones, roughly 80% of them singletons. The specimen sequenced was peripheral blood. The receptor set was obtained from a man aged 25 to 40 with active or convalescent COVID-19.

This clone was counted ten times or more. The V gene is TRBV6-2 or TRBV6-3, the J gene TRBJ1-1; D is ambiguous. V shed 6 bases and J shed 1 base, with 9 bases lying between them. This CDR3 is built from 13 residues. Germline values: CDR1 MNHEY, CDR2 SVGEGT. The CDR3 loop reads CASSPPRNTEAFF. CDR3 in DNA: TGTGCCAGCAGCCCTCCCAGGAACACTGAAGCTTTCTTT.

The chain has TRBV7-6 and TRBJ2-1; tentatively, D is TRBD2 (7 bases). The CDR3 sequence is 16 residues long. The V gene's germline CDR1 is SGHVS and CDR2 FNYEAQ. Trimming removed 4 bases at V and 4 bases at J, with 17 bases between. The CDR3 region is CASSSRGGATYNEQFF. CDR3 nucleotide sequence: TGTGCCAGCAGCTCCCGTGGGGGGGCCACTTACAATGAGCAGTTCTTC. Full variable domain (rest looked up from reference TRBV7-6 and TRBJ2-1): GAGVSQSPRYKVTKRGQDVALRCDPISGHVSLYWYRQALGQGPEFLTYFNYEAQQDKSGLPNDRFSAERPEGSISTLTIQRTEQRDSAMYRCASSSRGGATYNEQFFGPGTRLTVL.

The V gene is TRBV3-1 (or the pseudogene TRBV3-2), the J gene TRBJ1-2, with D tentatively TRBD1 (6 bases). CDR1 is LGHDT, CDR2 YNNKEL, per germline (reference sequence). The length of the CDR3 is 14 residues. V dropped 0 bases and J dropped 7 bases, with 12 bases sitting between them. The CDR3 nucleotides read TGTGCCAGCAGCCAAGACCGGGGGGCAAGTGGCTACACCTTC. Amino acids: CASSQDRGASGYTF.

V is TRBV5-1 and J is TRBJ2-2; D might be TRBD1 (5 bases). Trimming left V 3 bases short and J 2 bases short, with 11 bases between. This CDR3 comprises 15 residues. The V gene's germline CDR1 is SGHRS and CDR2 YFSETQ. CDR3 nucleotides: TGCGCCAGCAGCTCCTTGACAGCAAACACCGGGGAGCTGTTTTTT. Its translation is CASSSLTANTGELFF.

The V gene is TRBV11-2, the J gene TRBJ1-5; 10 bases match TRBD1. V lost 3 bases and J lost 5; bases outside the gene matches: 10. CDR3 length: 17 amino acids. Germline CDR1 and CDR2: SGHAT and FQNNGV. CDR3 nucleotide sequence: TGTGCCAGCAGCTTGGGACCCGGGACAGGGGTCCATCAGCCCCAGCATTTT. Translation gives CASSLGPGTGVHQPQHF.

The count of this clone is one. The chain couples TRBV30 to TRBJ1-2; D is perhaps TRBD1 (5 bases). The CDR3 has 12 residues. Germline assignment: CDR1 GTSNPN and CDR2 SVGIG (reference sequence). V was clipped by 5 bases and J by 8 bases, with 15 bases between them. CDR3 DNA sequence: TGTGCCTGGGGACCCAGGGTCGGCGGCTACACCTTC. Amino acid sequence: CAWGPRVGGYTF.

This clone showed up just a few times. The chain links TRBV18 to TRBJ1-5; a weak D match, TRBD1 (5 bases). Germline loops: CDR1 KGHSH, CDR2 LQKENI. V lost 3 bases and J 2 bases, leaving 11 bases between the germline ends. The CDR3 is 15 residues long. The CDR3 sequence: CASSPPGGGNQPQHF. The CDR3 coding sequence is TGTGCCAGCTCACCCCCCGGGGGAGGCAATCAGCCCCAGCATTTT.

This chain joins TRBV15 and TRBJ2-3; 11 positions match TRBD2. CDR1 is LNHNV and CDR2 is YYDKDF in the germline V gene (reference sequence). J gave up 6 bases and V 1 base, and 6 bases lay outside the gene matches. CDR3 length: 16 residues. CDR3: CATSRGNSGGEDTQYF. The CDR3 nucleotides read TGTGCCACCAGCAGAGGGAATAGCGGGGGGGAGGATACGCAGTATTTT.

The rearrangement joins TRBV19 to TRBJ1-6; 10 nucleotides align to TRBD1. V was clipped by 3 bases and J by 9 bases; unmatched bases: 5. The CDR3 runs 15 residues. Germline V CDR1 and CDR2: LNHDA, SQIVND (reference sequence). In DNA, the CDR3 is TGTGCCAGTAGTATTCCGGGACAGGGGTCTTCACCCCTCCACTTT. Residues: CASSIPGQGSSPLHF.

CDR3 protein: CASSQEVARQGNYGYTF. The CDR3 DNA is TGTGCCAGCAGCCAAGAGGTCGCGAGACAAGGAAACTATGGCTACACCTTC. This rearrangement joins TRBV3-1 (or the pseudogene TRBV3-2) to TRBJ1-2; D is unresolved. This CDR3 is 17 amino acids long. V was cut by 0 bases and J by 2 bases, with 16 bases left in between. Germline assignment: CDR1 LGHDT and CDR2 YNNKEL (reference sequence).

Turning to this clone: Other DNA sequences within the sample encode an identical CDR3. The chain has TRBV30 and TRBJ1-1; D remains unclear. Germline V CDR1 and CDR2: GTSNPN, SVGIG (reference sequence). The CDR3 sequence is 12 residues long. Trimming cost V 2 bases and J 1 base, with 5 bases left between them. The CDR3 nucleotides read TGTGCCTGGAGTCGACAGAACACTGAAGCTTTCTTT. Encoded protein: CAWSRQNTEAFF.

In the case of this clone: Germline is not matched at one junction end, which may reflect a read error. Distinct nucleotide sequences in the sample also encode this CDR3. The CDR3 loop is CATSDGGQGAGNIQYF. The CDR3 region has the DNA TGTGCCACCAGTGATGGGGGACAGGGGGCGGGGAACATTCAGTACTTT. The chain combines TRBV24-1 with TRBJ2-4, with TRBD1 matching 12 bases. The CDR3 sequence is 16 residues long. Germline CDR1 is KGHDR and CDR2 is SFDVKD.

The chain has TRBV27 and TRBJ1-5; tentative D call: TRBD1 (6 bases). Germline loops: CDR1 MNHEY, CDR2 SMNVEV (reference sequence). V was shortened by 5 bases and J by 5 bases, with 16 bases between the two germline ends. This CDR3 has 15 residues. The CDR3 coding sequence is TGTGCCAGCAGTCCCTCCGACAGGTTAGATCAGCCCCAGCATTTT. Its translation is CASSPSDRLDQPQHF.

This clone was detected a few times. For the CDR3, the DNA is TGTGCCAGTAGTCGGACAGGACCAAACTATGGCTACACCTTC. Its protein is CASSRTGPNYGYTF. The chain is built from TRBV19 and TRBJ1-2, with 7 bases lining up with TRBD1. Per germline, CDR1 LNHDA and CDR2 SQIVND (reference sequence). The length of the CDR3 is 14 residues. The J segment lost 2 bases and the V segment lost 5 bases, leaving 5 bases of the junction unmatched.

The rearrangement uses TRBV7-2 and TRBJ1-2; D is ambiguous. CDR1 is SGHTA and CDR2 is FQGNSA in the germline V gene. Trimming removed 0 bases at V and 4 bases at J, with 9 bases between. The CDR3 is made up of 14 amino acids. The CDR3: CASSLAEGSYGYTF. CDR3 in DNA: TGTGCCAGCAGCTTAGCGGAGGGTTCCTATGGCTACACCTTC.

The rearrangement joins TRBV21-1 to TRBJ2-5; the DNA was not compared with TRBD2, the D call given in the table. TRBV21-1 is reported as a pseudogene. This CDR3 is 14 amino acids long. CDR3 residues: CASSKLEGQETQYF. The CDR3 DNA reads TGTGCCAGCAGCAAGCTAGAAGGTCAAGAGACCCAGTACTTC.

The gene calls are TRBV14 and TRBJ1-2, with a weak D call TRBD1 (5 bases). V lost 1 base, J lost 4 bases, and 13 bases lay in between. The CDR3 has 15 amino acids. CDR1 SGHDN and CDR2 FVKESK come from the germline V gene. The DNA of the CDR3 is TGTGCCAGCAGCCAAGGCTTCGCGGGGGGCTATGGCTACACCTTC. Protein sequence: CASSQGFAGGYGYTF.

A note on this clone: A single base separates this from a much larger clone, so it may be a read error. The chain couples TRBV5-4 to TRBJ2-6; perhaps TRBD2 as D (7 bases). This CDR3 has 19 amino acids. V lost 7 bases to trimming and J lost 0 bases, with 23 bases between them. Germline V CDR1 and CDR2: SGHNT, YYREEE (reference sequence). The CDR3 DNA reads TGTGCCAGCTTTAAAACGACCGGGGGGCCCCCCTCTGGGGCCAACGTCCTGACTTTC. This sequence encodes CASFKTTGGPPSGANVLTF.

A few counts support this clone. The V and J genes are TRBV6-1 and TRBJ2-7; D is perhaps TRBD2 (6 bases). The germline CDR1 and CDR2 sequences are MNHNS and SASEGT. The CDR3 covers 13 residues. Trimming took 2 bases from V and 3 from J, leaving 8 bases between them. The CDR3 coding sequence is TGTGCCAGCAGTGAAACGGACTACTACGAGCAGTACGTC. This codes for CASSETDYYEQYV.

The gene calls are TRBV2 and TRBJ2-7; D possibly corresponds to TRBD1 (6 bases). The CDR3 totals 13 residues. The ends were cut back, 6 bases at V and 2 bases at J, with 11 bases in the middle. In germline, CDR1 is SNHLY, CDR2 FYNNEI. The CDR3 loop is CASRIEGAYEQYF. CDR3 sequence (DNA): TGTGCCAGCAGGATCGAGGGGGCCTACGAGCAGTACTTC.

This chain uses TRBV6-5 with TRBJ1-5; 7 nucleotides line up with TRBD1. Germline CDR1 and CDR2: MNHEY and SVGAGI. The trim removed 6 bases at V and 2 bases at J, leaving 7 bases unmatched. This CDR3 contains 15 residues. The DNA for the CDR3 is TGTGCCAGCAGGTCGTCAGGGGGTGGCAATCAGCCCCAGCATTTT. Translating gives CASRSSGGGNQPQHF.

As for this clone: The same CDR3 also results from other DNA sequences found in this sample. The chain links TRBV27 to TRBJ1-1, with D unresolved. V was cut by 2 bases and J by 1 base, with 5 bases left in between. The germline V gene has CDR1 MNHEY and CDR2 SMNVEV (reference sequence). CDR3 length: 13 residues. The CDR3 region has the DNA TGTGCCAGCAGTTTAGGGAGGAACACTGAAGCTTTCTTT. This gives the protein CASSLGRNTEAFF.

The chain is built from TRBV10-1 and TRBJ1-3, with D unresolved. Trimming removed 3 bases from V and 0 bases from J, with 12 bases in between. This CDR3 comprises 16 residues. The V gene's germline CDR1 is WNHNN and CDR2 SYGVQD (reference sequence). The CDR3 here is CASSEGAPLSGNTIYF. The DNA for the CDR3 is TGCGCCAGCAGTGAAGGAGCGCCCCTCTCTGGAAACACCATATATTTT.

CDR3 in amino acids: CAWSGGPGYNEKLFF. The CDR3, as DNA: TGTGCCTGGAGTGGAGGTCCGGGGTATAATGAAAAACTGTTTTTT. The chain is built from TRBV30 and TRBJ1-4; D not resolved. CDR1 is GTSNPN, CDR2 SVGIG, per germline (reference sequence). This CDR3 contains 15 residues. The germline V and J ends were trimmed by 1 base and 4 bases, with 13 bases remaining between them. The whole variable domain, filled in from reference TRBV30 and TRBJ1-4, reads SQTIHQWPATLVQPVGSPLSLECTVEGTSNPNLYWYRQAAGRGLQLLFYSVGIGQISSEVPQNLSASRPQDRQFILSSKKLLLSDSGFYLCAWSGGPGYNEKLFFGSGTQLSVL.

Here the CDR3 reads CASSRRGTETQYF. The CDR3 DNA is TGTGCCAGCAGCCGCCGGGGGACGGAGACCCAGTACTTC. The V call is TRBV13, the J call TRBJ2-5; possible D gene TRBD2, 6 bases. This CDR3 is built from 13 residues. V lost 5 bases to trimming and J lost 5 bases, with 12 bases between them. Germline V gene data show CDR1 as PRHDT and CDR2 as FYEKMQ (reference sequence).

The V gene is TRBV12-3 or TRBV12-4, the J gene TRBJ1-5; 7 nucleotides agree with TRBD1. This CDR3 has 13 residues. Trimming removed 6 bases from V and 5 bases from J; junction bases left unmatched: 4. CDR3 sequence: CASSLTGDQPQHF. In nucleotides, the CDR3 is TGTGCCAGCAGCCTAACAGGGGATCAGCCCCAGCATTTT.

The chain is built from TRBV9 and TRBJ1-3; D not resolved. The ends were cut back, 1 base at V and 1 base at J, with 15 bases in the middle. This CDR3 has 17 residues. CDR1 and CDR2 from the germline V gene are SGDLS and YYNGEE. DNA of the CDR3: TGTGCCAGCAGCGTATTAGTCCAGGAGGTATCTGGAAACACCATATATTTT. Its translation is CASSVLVQEVSGNTIYF.